This T cell receptor beta chain was sequenced during a study of blood T cells in healthy people across ages. Study observations and caveats: Any changes in expanded clonotypes were possibly confounded, as donor CMV status remained unknown. A roughly linear fall in TCR beta diversity per million T cells was seen with increasing age.

The donors, all healthy, were Caucasians living in Russia, aged roughly 6 to 100. The use of a sample-barcoded 5' primer and a J-beta primer mix characterized a second PCR of roughly 7 to 11 cycles. Each of the cDNA molecules was tagged by a template-switch adaptor with 12 random nucleotides. TCRdb re-called the 5' RACE reads through MiXCR, storing one row per CDR3 protein. In the table there are some 370,000 distinct CDR3 sequences, about half of which are singletons. The junction had 5 bases not matched to a gene; V was cut back by 4 bases and J by 0 bases. Germline CDR1 is SEHNR and CDR2 is FQNEAQ (reference sequence). This CDR3 is 15 amino acids long. As concerns this clonotype: Its antigen is as yet unknown.

The sequence came from a man aged 55 to 70 in good health. What was sequenced was blood. The chain combines TRBV7-9 with TRBJ1-1; 7 bases are a match to TRBD1. The CDR3 bases are TGTGCCAGCAGCTCACCGACAGGGATGAACACTGAAGCTTTCTTT. This translates into CASSSPTGMNTEAFF.